A single sample gave rise to the 16 T cell receptor beta chains below, sequenced in a study of blood T cells in healthy people across ages. A second about 7 to 11 cycle PCR used barcoded and J-beta primers. From the 5' RACE reads, TCRdb called clonotypes with MiXCR, one entry per CDR3 protein. The profile covers 1.2 million to 1.5 million distinct CDR3 sequences, with approximately 59% appearing a single time and more than 6% taken by the ten largest. The specimen was blood. These receptors were taken from a man aged 18 to 30 in good health.

The V call is TRBV20-1, the J call TRBJ2-3, with no clear D. The germline V and J ends were trimmed by 3 bases and 5 bases, with 21 bases remaining between them. Germline V gene lookup returns CDR1 DFQATT and CDR2 SNEGSKA (reference sequence). This CDR3 comprises 16 residues. CDR3 sequence reads: CSASFRGNSPVDTQYF. CDR3 nucleotides: TGCAGTGCTAGCTTTCGTGGGAACAGCCCCGTAGATACGCAGTATTTT.

The chain employs TRBV12-3 or TRBV12-4 and TRBJ2-3; a weak D match, TRBD1 (5 bases). Trimming removed 5 bases from V and 0 bases from J, with 12 bases in between. CDR3 length: 15 amino acids. The CDR3 coding sequence is TGTGCCAGCAGTCCAAACAGGCCGAGCACAGATACGCAGTATTTT. It specifies CASSPNRPSTDTQYF.

The chain has TRBV5-4 and TRBJ1-1, with no clear D. V lost 3 bases to trimming and J lost 8 bases, with 11 bases between them. The CDR3 contains 12 residues. Per the germline V gene, CDR1 is SGHNT and CDR2 is YYREEE (reference sequence). CDR3 sequence (DNA): TGTGCCAGCAGCTCCATTTTGGGGGAAGCTTTCTTT. It yields the protein CASSSILGEAFF. Filled out from reference TRBV5-4 and TRBJ1-1, the complete variable domain reads ETGVTQSPTHLIKTRGQQVTLRCSSQSGHNTVSWYQQALGQGPQFIFQYYREEENGRGNFPPRFSGLQFPNYSSELNVNALELDDSALYLCASSSILGEAFFGQGTRLTVV.

DNA for the CDR3: TGCGCCAGCAGCCAGTGGGGACAGGGGCACAATGAGCAGTTCTTC. This translates into CASSQWGQGHNEQFF. This rearrangement joins TRBV4-1 to TRBJ2-1; 10 bases are a match to TRBD1. This CDR3 is 15 amino acids long. Germline-derived CDR1 and CDR2 are MGHRA and YSYEKL. The V and J ends lost 3 bases and 5 bases, in that order; junction bases with no gene match: 4.

The chain is built from TRBV18 and TRBJ1-2, with 8 nucleotides matching TRBD1. Per the germline V gene, CDR1 is KGHSH and CDR2 is LQKENI. The J segment lost 0 bases and the V segment lost 4 bases, leaving 7 bases of the junction unmatched. CDR3 length: 16 amino acids. The CDR3, as DNA: TGTGCCAGCTCACGCCGGGACAGGACTACTAACTATGGCTACACCTTC. It translates to CASSRRDRTTNYGYTF.

This clonotype has only a few counts. The rearrangement links TRBV20-1 to TRBJ1-2, with unresolved D. Trimming removed 3 bases from V and 4 bases from J, with 18 bases in between. This CDR3 has 15 amino acids. Per germline, CDR1 DFQATT and CDR2 SNEGSKA (reference sequence). The CDR3 nucleotides are TGCAGTGCTAGGCCCCCGGGCAGCGGCCTCTATGGCTACACCTTC. Translated, it gives CSARPPGSGLYGYTF.

The V call is TRBV7-2, the J call TRBJ1-2; perhaps TRBD1 as D (5 bases). V shed 6 bases and J shed 0 bases, with 17 bases lying between them. Germline values: CDR1 SGHTA, CDR2 FQGNSA. The CDR3 is made up of 16 amino acids. This chain's CDR3 is CASRSSGQGANYGYTF. As DNA, the CDR3 is TGTGCCAGCAGATCCTCGGGTCAGGGAGCTAACTATGGCTACACCTTC.

The genes are TRBV2 and TRBJ2-3; 9 bases line up with TRBD2. CDR3 length: 17 residues. Trimming at V came to 4 bases and at J to 0 bases, leaving 8 bases not matched to a gene. Germline CDR1 is SNHLY and CDR2 is FYNNEI. The CDR3 DNA sequence: TGTGCCAGCAGTGGGCCCCTAAGCGGGGGGAGCACAGATACGCAGTATTTT. Translated, it gives CASSGPLSGGSTDTQYF. The full variable domain, rest sourced from reference TRBV2 and TRBJ2-3, is EPEVTQTPSHQVTQMGQEVILRCVPISNHLYFYWYRQILGQKVEFLVSFYNNEISEKSEIFDDQFSVERPDGSNFTLKIRSTKLEDSAMYFCASSGPLSGGSTDTQYFGPGTRLTVL.

The chain combines TRBV20-1 with TRBJ2-7; 7 nucleotides match TRBD1. The assigned J gene may be wrong: the sequence end matches TRBJ2-5 better. Looked up from germline, CDR1 is DFQATT and CDR2 is SNEGSKA (reference sequence). The CDR3 sequence is 15 residues long. Here the CDR3 DNA reads TGCAGTGCTAGAGAGCCAGGGACAGAGAAGGGGACCCAGTACTTC. It translates to CSAREPGTEKGTQYF.

The rearrangement uses TRBV12-3 or TRBV12-4 and TRBJ2-7; D might be TRBD1 (5 bases). There are 14 residues in the CDR3. Trimming took 3 bases from V and 2 from J, leaving 11 bases between them. The CDR3 spells CASSFGAHPYEQYF. As DNA, the CDR3 is TGTGCCAGCAGTTTTGGGGCGCATCCCTACGAGCAGTACTTC.

The genes are TRBV20-1 and TRBJ2-1; D is uncertain. The J call may be incorrect, as the DNA end agrees better with TRBJ2-7. The CDR3 loop spans 18 amino acids. Germline V lookup: CDR1 DFQATT, CDR2 SNEGSKA (reference sequence). CDR3 loop: CSATHESLGNRVGNEQYF. CDR3 sequence (DNA): TGCAGTGCTACCCATGAATCCCTGGGAAATCGTGTAGGGAATGAGCAGTACTTC.

The rearrangement uses TRBV19 and TRBJ2-5; TRBD2 matches at 10 bases. After removal of 5 bases from V and 5 bases from J, the junction contained 5 bases not matched to a gene. There are 14 residues in the CDR3. The germline gives CDR1 LNHDA, CDR2 SQIVND (reference sequence). CDR3 residues: CASSSQTSGETQYF. The CDR3, as DNA: TGTGCCAGTAGTTCCCAGACTAGCGGGGAGACCCAGTACTTC.

The rearrangement joins TRBV15 to TRBJ2-1; 9 bases agree with TRBD1. Per germline, CDR1 LNHNV and CDR2 YYDKDF (reference sequence). The trim removed 1 base at V and 15 bases at J, leaving 7 bases unmatched. The CDR3 is 13 residues long. The CDR3 spells CATSRAGTGSTFF. The CDR3, as DNA: TGTGCCACCAGCAGAGCCGGGACAGGGAGTACGTTCTTC.

This chain links TRBV25-1 with TRBJ1-5, with 8 bases fitting TRBD1. The ends lost 3 bases at V and 2 bases at J; junction bases unmatched: 3. Germline CDR1 and CDR2: MGHDK and SYGVNS. This CDR3 has 15 amino acids. Here the CDR3 reads CASSETGVGNQPQHF. CDR3 DNA: TGTGCCAGCAGTGAGACAGGGGTAGGCAATCAGCCCCAGCATTTT.

The chain carries TRBV7-9 and TRBJ2-4; D is perhaps TRBD1 (6 bases). The DNA matches TRBJ2-7 better at its end, which makes the J call doubtful. Looked up from germline, CDR1 is SEHNR and CDR2 is FQNEAQ (reference sequence). The CDR3 runs to 14 residues. The CDR3 DNA reads TGTGCCAGCAGCTTATTCGACCAGGGGTACGAGCAGTACTTC. Amino acids: CASSLFDQGYEQYF.

This chain links TRBV7-2 with TRBJ2-1, with D perhaps given as TRBD1 or TRBD2 (6 bases each). The CDR3 has 17 amino acids. V lost 1 base, J lost 0 bases, and 13 bases lay in between. Per germline, CDR1 SGHTA and CDR2 FQGNSA. The CDR3 sequence is CASSLVRGVSSYNEQFF. CDR3 in DNA: TGTGCCAGCAGCTTAGTAAGGGGGGTGAGCTCCTACAATGAGCAGTTCTTC.